This TCR beta chain was retrieved from a study of T cell repertoires in cytomegalovirus infection. Study-wide background: CMV epitopes that were recently identified and HLA-C-restricted were used alongside well-studied HLA-B-restricted ones. Matching HLA type, along with CMV infection, was indicated by public TCR beta signatures.

TCRdb reprocessed the reads via MiXCR and lists one record per CDR3 protein. The table includes about half a million distinct CDR3 sequences, 30% to 40% detected once. The study's findings and limits: In two of eight donors, the top clonotype was HLA-C-restricted CMV-specific. Pooled public TCR beta family frequency picked out CMV carriers with the relevant HLA.

Germline CDR1 is SEHNR and CDR2 is FQNEAQ (reference sequence). V lost 5 bases and J lost 5, with 15 bases in between. The CDR3 loop spans 15 amino acids. This clonotype was detected a few times. Its specificity is unknown. V and J are TRBV7-9 and TRBJ2-2, with D possibly TRBD1 on 6 matching bases. The source of this sequence is a human donor in good health (CMV status not recorded). Some clones in this sample may be carry-over from other donors' samples. The source was cultured PBMCs, collected from culture after CMV antigen stimulation. The CDR3 sequence: CASSSRIGGTGELFF. The CDR3 DNA sequence: TGTGCCAGCAGCAGTCGGATAGGGGGAACCGGGGAGCTGTTTTTT.